Given below is one TCR beta chain in context. The antigen is undetermined. The sample comes from a study of siplizumab effects on memory and regulatory T cells. General observations from the study: The diversity of naive T cells seemed greater than that of memory cells, and their alloresponse contribution seemed major. Fewer alloreactive sequences mapped to unstimulated CD4+ memory cells under siplizumab. Assignment to unstimulated subsets succeeded for only a minor fraction of the alloreactive clones.

The germline V gene has CDR1 ENHRY and CDR2 SYGVKD. V lost 8 bases to trimming and J lost 4 bases, with 8 bases between them. The CDR3 spans 11 residues. Profiling relied on immunoSEQ multiplex PCR, and the TCRdb table lists in-frame clones only, not all of them. This table has 110,000 or so clones, about 92% appearing once. This rearrangement joins TRBV10-3 to TRBJ1-1; perhaps TRBD1 as D (5 bases). The sample taken for sequencing was Tregs sorted from blood. The receptor's source is a human donor in good health. The CDR3 nucleotides are TGTGCCATCCGGGGCGGCACTGAAGCTTTCTTT. It is translated as CAIRGGTEAFF.